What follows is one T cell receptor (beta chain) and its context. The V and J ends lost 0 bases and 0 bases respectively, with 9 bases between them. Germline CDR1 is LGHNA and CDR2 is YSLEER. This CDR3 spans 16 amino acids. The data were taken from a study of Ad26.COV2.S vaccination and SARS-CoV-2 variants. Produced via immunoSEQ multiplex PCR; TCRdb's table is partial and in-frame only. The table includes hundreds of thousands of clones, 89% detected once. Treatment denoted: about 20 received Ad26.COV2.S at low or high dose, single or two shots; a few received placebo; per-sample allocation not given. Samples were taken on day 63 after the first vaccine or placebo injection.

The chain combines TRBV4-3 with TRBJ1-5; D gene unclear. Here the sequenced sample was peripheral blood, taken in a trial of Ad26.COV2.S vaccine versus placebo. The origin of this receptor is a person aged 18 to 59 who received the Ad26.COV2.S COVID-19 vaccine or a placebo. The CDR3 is CASSQDFSSSNQPQHF. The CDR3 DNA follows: TGCGCCAGCAGCCAAGACTTCTCTAGTAGCAATCAGCCCCAGCATTTT.